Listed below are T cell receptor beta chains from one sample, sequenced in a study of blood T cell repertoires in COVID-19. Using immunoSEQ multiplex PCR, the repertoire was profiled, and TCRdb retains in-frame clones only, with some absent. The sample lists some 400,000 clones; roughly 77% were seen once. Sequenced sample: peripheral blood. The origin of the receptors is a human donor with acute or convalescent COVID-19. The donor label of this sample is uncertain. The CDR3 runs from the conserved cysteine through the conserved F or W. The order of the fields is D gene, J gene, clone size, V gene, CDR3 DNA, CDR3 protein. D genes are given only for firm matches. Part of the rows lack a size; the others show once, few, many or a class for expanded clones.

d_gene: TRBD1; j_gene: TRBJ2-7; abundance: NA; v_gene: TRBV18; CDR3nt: TGTGCCAGCTCACCAGGACAGGGGGCCGAAGAGCAGTACTTC; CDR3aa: CASSPGQGAEEQYF
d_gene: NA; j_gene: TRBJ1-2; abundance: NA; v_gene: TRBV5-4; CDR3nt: TGTGCCAGCAGCCCCTGGGGCTTCTCGGATGGCTACACCTTC; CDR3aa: CASSPWGFSDGYTF
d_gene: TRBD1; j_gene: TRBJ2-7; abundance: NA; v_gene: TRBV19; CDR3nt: TGTGCCAGTAGTATAACAGGGGGCCGGTACGAGCAGTACTTC; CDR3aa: CASSITGGRYEQYF
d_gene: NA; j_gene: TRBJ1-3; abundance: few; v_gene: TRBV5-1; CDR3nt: TGCGCCAGCAGCTTGGCCGCGGGATCTGGAAACACCATATATTTT; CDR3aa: CASSLAAGSGNTIYF
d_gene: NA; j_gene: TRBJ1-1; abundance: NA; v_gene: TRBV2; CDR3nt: TGTGCCAGCAGTGAAGGGGGCTTGAACACTGAAGCTTTCTTT; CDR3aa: CASSEGGLNTEAFF
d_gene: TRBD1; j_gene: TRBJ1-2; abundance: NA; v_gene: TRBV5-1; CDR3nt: TGCGCCAGCAGCTTGGGACAGGGACCGATCTATGGCTACACCTTC; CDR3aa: CASSLGQGPIYGYTF
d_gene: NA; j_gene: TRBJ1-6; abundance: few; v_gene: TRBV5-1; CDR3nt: TGCGCCAGCAGCCAGCAGACAGGTCTGAGTCTTTCACCCCTCCACTTT; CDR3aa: CASSQQTGLSLSPLHF
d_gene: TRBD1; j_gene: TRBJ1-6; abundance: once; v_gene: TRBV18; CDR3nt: TGTGCCACCGGACAGGGTAATTCACCCCTCCACTTT; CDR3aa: CATGQGNSPLHF
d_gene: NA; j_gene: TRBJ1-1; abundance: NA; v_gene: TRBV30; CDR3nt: TGTGCCTGGAGTGCAGGGTTCGCTGAAGCTTTCTTT; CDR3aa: CAWSAGFAEAFF
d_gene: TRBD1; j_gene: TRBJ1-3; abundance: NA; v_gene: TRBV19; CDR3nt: TGTGCCAGTAGTTTCCCTTCGACAGGGACCACCGCTGGAAACACCATATATTTT; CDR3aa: CASSFPSTGTTAGNTIYF
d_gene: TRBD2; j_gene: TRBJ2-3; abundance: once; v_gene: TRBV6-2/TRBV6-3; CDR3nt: TGTGCCAGCAGTTACGCGACTAGCGGGAGGAGTGGAGATACGCAGTATTTT; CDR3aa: CASSYATSGRSGDTQYF
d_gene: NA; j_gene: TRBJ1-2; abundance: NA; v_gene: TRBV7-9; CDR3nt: TGTGCCAGCAGCCAGACCCTTGGGGGGGTTACTAACTATGGCTACACCTTC; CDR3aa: CASSQTLGGVTNYGYTF
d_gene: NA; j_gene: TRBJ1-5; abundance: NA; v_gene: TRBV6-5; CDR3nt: TGTGCCAGCAGCCGGGACTGGAATCAGCCCCAGCATTTT; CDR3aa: CASSRDWNQPQHF
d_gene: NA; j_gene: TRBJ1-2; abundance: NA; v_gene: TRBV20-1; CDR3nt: TGCAGTGCTAGAGATAGAGGGGGCTACACCTTC; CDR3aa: CSARDRGGYTF
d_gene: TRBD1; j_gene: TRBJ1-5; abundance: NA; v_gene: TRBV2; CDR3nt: TGTGCCAGCACCTGGGACAGGGATCAGCCCCAGCATTTT; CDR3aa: CASTWDRDQPQHF
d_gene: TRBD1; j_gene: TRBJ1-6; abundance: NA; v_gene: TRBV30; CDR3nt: TGTGCCTGGATGACAGGGACTTCTAATTCACCCCTCCACTTT; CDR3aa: CAWMTGTSNSPLHF
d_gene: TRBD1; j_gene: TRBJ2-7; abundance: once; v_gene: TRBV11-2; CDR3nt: TGTGCCAGCAGCTTACCCCAAGGACAGGCCGTGACGTACGAGCAGTACTTC; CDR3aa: CASSLPQGQAVTYEQYF
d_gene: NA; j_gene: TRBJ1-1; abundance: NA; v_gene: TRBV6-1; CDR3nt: TGTGCCAGCAGTGAAGCCCACAAGAACACTGAAGCTTTCTTT; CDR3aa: CASSEAHKNTEAFF
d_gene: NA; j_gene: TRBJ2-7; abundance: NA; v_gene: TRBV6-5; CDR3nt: TGTGCCAGCAGTTACAGTTTTAATACCTACGAGCAGTACTTC; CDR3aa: CASSYSFNTYEQYF
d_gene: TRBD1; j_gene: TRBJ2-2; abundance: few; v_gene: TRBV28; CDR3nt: TGTGCCAGCAGTTGGGACAGACGGCGGACCGGGGAGCTGTTTTTT; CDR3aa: CASSWDRRRTGELFF
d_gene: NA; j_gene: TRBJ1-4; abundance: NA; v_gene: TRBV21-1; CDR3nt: TGTGCCAGCAGCCGGGGGGGCCCCGCGCGGGGTGCAACTAATGAAAAACTGTTTTTT; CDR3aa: CASSRGGPARGATNEKLFF
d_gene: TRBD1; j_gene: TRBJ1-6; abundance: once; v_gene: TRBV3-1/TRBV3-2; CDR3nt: TGTGCCAGCAGCCAAGTGAGGGGGCGCCAGGCAAATTCACCCCTCCACTTT; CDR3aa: CASSQVRGRQANSPLHF
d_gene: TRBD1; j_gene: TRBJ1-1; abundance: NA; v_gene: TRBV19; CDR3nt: TGTGCCAGCAACCGACAGGGGGAAGCTTTCTTT; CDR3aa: CASNRQGEAFF
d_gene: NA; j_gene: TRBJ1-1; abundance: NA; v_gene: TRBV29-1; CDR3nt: TGCAGCGCGACGACAGGCTCCTTTGAAGCTTTCTTT; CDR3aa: CSATTGSFEAFF
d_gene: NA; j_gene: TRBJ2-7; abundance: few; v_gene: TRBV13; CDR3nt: TGTGCCAGCAGCTTATGGACAGATTCCTACGAGCAGTACTTC; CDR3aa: CASSLWTDSYEQYF
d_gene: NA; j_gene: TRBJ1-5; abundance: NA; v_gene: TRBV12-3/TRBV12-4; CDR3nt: TGTTTGGGCAGTAATCAGCCCCAGCATTTT; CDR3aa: CLGSNQPQHF
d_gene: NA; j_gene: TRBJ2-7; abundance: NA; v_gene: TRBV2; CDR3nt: TGTGCCAGCAAGAACAGGGAAGTTATCTACGAGCAGTACTTC; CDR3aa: CASKNREVIYEQYF
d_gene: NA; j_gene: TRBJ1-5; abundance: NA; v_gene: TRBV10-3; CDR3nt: TGTGCCATCAGTGAGAGGCAGGGGAGTGGGCCCCAGCATTTT; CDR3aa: CAISERQGSGPQHF
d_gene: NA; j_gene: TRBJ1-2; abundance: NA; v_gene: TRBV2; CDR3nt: TGTGCCAGCGCGTTCTTCAGGTCTAACTATGGCTACACCTTC; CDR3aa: CASAFFRSNYGYTF
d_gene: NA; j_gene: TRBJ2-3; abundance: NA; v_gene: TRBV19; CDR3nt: TGTGCCAGTAGTACGGGATACAGCCTCTCCACAGATACGCAGTATTTT; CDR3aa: CASSTGYSLSTDTQYF
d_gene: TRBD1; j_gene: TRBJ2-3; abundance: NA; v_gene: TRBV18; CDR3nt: TGTGCCAGCTCCCTTACCAGGGGGCGCGGCACAGATACGCAGTATTTT; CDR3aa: CASSLTRGRGTDTQYF
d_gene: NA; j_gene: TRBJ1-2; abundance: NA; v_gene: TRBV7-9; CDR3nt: TGTGCCAGCAGCTTAGGACTCTATGGCTACACCTTC; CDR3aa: CASSLGLYGYTF
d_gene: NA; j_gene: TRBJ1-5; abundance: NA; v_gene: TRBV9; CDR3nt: TGTGCCAGCAGCGTAGGGAACAGTTATCAGCCCCAGCATTTT; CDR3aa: CASSVGNSYQPQHF
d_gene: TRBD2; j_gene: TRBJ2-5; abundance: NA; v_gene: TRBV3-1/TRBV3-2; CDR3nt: TGTGCCAGCAGACCGACTAGCCCCGGTGAGACCCAGTACTTC; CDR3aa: CASRPTSPGETQYF
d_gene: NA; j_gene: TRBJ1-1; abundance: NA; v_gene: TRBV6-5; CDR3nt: TGTGCCAGCAGACCGGGTACCCGGCGGGGCACTGAAGCTTTCTTT; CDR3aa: CASRPGTRRGTEAFF
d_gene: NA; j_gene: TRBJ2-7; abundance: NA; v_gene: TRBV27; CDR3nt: TGTGCCAGCAGTTTCGTTGGAAGTTCGCGGATCTACGAGCAGTACTTC; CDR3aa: CASSFVGSSRIYEQYF
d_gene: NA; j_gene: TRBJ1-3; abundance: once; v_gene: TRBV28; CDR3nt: TGTGCCAGCCGCTCTTTGACAGACTCTGGAAACACCATATATTTT; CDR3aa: CASRSLTDSGNTIYF
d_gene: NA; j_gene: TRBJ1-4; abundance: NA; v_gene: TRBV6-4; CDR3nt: TGTGCCCCTGATCTTTGGGGGGTGGGGGAAGAAAAACTGTTTTTT; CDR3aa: CAPDLWGVGEEKLFF
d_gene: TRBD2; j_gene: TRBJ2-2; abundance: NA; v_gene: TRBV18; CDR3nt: TGTGCCACCCCCCTCCAAGGACTAGGAGGGACCGGGGAGCTGTTTTTT; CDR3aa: CATPLQGLGGTGELFF
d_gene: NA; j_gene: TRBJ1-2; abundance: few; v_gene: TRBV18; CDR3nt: TGTGCCAGCTCACCCCGTATGGGATGGGGGGTCTCTGGCTACACCTTC; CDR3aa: CASSPRMGWGVSGYTF
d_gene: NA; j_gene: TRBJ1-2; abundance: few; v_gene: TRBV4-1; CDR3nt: TGCGCCAGCAGCCAGGAAGGGGTCCTAAGCTATGGCTACACCTTC; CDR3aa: CASSQEGVLSYGYTF